The T cell receptor beta chain under discussion was sequenced for a study of OX40 agonist ivuxolimab in advanced cancers. For the study at large: Melanoma, hepatocellular carcinoma, head and neck or renal cell cancer occurred in dose-escalation patients. Of the patients, three showed partial responses, one with hepatocellular carcinoma and two with cutaneous melanoma. The group had a mean age of roughly 65 years, ranged from 23 to 79, and was less than 85% male.

Germline-derived CDR1 and CDR2 are MGHRA and YSYEKL. This CDR3 spans 15 amino acids. The cohort excluded patients with autoimmune disease history or systemic immunosuppression. Method: immunoSEQ multiplex PCR; TCRdb's copy keeps in-frame clones and lacks some. The profile shows about 61,000 clones, approximately 89% of them singletons. This TCR came from an adult with an advanced solid tumor such as melanoma, head and neck, liver or kidney cancer. The sequenced sample was CD4+ or CD8+ T cells sorted from blood, obtained in a trial of the OX40 agonist ivuxolimab. The rearrangement joins TRBV4-1 to TRBJ2-5; possibly TRBD1 for D (6 bases). The assigned J gene may be wrong: the sequence end matches TRBJ2-7 better. The CDR3 sequence is CASSQETGSAYEQYF. The DNA of the CDR3 is TGCGCCAGCAGCCAAGAAACAGGGTCGGCCTACGAGCAGTACTTC.